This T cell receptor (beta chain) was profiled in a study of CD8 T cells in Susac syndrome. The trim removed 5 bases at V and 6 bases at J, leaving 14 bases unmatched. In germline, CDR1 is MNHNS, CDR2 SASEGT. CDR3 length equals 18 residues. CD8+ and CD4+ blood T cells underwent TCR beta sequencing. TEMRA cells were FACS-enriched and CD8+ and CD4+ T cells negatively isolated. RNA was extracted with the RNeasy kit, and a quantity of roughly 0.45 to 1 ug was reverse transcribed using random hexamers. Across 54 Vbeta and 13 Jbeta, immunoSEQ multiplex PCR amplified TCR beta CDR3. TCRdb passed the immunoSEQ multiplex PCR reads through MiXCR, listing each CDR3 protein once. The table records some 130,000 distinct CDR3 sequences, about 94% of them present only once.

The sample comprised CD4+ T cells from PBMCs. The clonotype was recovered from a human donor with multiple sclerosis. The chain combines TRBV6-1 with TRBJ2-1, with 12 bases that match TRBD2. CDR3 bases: TGTGCCAGCAGTCCGACTAGCGGGGGCCTACTTACAATCAATGAGCAGTTCTTC. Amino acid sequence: CASSPTSGGLLTINEQFF.